This T cell receptor (beta chain) comes out of a study of preoperative IRX-2 immunotherapy in early breast cancer. In its sample, this clone was seen a few times. The protocol was immunoSEQ multiplex PCR, while the TCRdb copy is restricted to in-frame clones and leaves out a portion. The sample yields 5,000 to 7,000 clones, roughly 69% seen once. Described treatment: preoperative locoregional IRX-2 cytokine immunotherapy. Preoperative locoregional IRX-2 cytokine immunotherapy was tested in the phase Ib source study. The V and J ends lost 7 bases and 4 bases, in that order; junction bases with no gene match: 12. The germline CDR1 and CDR2 sequences are MNHGY and SAAAGT. The CDR3 totals 15 residues.

This receptor was taken from a human donor with breast cancer. The material was tumor tissue, obtained before IRX-2 immunotherapy. The chain is built from TRBV6-8 and TRBJ2-7, with 8 bases lining up with TRBD1. CDR3 sequence: CASNRQGAAQYEQYF. The CDR3 DNA reads TGTGCCAGCAACAGGCAGGGGGCAGCGCAGTACGAGCAGTACTTC.